This TCR beta chain was sequenced for a study of identical twins. Germline trimming cut 2 bases from V and 8 bases from J; bases unmatched to any gene: 18. The V gene's germline CDR1 is DFQATT and CDR2 SNEGSKA (reference sequence). The CDR3 spans 18 residues. TCRdb called the 5' RACE reads again in MiXCR, with one record for every CDR3 protein. The sample has under 450,000 distinct CDR3 sequences; roughly 20% are singletons. The study's findings and limits: Excess sharing by twins proved weaker in beta out-of-frame sequences. Carriage of fewer insertions was seen in abundant cord blood beta clonotypes, whereas memory repertoires showed none.

The table lists this clonotype with many counts. Its antigen is still unknown. The sequence was collected from a man in his forties or fifties in good health. Source material: naive T cells sorted from blood. V gene TRBV20-1 combines with J gene TRBJ2-1, with 10 bases aligning to TRBD2. The CDR3 DNA sequence: TGCAGTGCTAGAATACGGGCTAGCGGGAGTCTCCATTACTATGAGCAGTTCTTC. Its protein is CSARIRASGSLHYYEQFF.